This entry concerns a single T cell receptor (beta chain). Its specificity is unknown. Here immunoSEQ multiplex PCR was the method, and the copy in TCRdb shows in-frame clones only, minus some. The sample lists 2,500,000 or so clones; more than 85% were seen once. These data originate in a study of shared clonotypes between healthy human individuals. V was pared by 5 bases and J by 3 bases, with 22 bases between. CDR3 size: 17 residues. Germline V CDR1 and CDR2: MDHEN, SYDVKM. Study-wide findings and caveats: The generation probabilities recorded for non-shared clonotypes fell below those of clonotypes shared by all four donors.

The receptor was derived from a man aged 18 to 30 in good health. Some clones in this sample may be carry-over from other donors' samples. The chain is built from TRBV28 and TRBJ1-1; a weak D match, TRBD1 (5 bases). The sequencing input was naive CD4+ T cells from PBMCs. Subset indicated: CD45RA+ positively selected. The CDR3 sequence is CASSPPFYRGDDTEAFF. CDR3 in DNA: TGTGCCAGCAGTCCGCCTTTCTACCGTGGGGACGACACTGAAGCTTTCTTT.